This TCR beta chain appears in the sequencing data of a study of neoadjuvant nivolumab and ipilimumab in lung cancer. Repertoires were generated with immunoSEQ multiplex PCR, while TCRdb's copy carries only in-frame clones and drops some. Seen here are 30,000 to 35,000 clones, 90% observed once, and the top ten hold approximately 4.6%. CDR1 is SGHRS and CDR2 is YFSETQ in the germline V gene. V dropped 5 bases and J dropped 6 bases, with 16 bases sitting between them. The CDR3 is 14 residues long. This receptor was obtained from an adult with non-small cell lung cancer. The chain recombines TRBV5-1 with TRBJ2-3; possible D gene TRBD1, 6 bases. Sequenced here: peripheral blood, sampled after neoadjuvant nivolumab, alone or with ipilimumab, at or shortly before surgery. In DNA, the CDR3 is TGCGCCAGCAGTGGGGGCGAGGCCTCCGATACGCAGTATTTT. Translation: CASSGGEASDTQYF.